This TCR beta chain was retrieved from a study of a mutant IDH1 vaccine in newly diagnosed glioma. Study details: In some groups vaccination began 4-6 weeks post-radiotherapy; others received it with temozolomide. The treated population exhibited a male proportion of roughly 60%, a female proportion of about 38%, and a mean age of about 40 years. Whole-study results and caveats: Vaccine-induced immune responses were detected in approximately 92% of patients.

Method: immunoSEQ multiplex PCR; TCRdb's copy keeps in-frame clones and lacks some. The sample consists of about 64,000 clones, roughly 80% of them appearing once. Of note for this clone: Its antigen is undetermined.

Time point described: week 11, during vaccination. In every dose of vaccine, 300 ug of mutant IDH1 20-mer peptide was given alongside topical imiquimod. Each astrocytoma in the donors was new, WHO grade 3 or 4, IDH1-mutant and ATRX-lost. The CDR3 consists of 15 residues. Germline CDR1 is SGHRS and CDR2 is YFSETQ. V lost 0 bases, J lost 3 bases, and 4 bases stayed unmatched. V and J are TRBV5-1 and TRBJ2-3; TRBD1 matches 7 bases. The TCR was taken from a woman aged 50 to 60 with glioma. This specimen was PBMCs, taken from a glioma patient whose treatment included an IDH1 peptide vaccine. The CDR3 DNA reads as TGCGCCAGCAGCTTGGGAGACAGGGATACAGATACGCAGTATTTT. Translated: CASSLGDRDTDTQYF.